This T cell receptor (beta chain) was identified during a study of blood T cell repertoires in COVID-19. Whole-study context: COVID-19 samples collected from the United States, Italy and Spain covered acute and convalescent phases.

Individuals aged roughly 18 to 90 years were recruited from roughly 22 US areas. Researchers sorted participants into cohorts using their self-reported clinical history. Authors' processing steps: Amplifying reference gene primers gave estimates of nucleated cell counts. Assay: immunoSEQ multiplex PCR; the TCRdb copy retains only in-frame clones and omits some. That table gives V, J and clone size, and the DNA gave D and trimming. Among 300,000 to 350,000 clones listed, roughly 90% were seen once. V lost 5 bases, J lost 3 bases, and 5 bases stayed unmatched. The CDR3 is made up of 16 amino acids. Germline CDR1 and CDR2: MDHEN and SYDVKM.

Sequenced material: PBMCs or T cells enriched from blood (not recorded which). This TCR came from a young woman with acute COVID-19. V and J are TRBV28 and TRBJ2-1, with TRBD2 matching over 12 bases. The CDR3 spells CASSRPGLAGYNEQFF. The CDR3 DNA sequence: TGTGCCAGCAGTCGTCCGGGACTAGCGGGCTACAATGAGCAGTTCTTC.